These 4 T cell receptor beta chains came from one sample sequenced in a study of cytomegalovirus exposure and HLA in healthy donors (dated by TCRdb to the late 2010s). The library relied on the immunoSEQ multiplex PCR assay. For the multiplex PCR, a mixture combining 60 forward primers for TCR Vbeta segments and 13 reverse primers for TCR Jbeta segments was used. What TCRdb holds here is the immuneACCESS table cut down to in-frame rearrangements. Part of the clones is not present; checked against another copy, under half of the missing clones reflect an unresolved V gene, and the others are unexplained. The sample table holds roughly 160,000 clones, of which 73% were seen once. Jointly, the top ten make up 4.5% to 5.5% of the sample. Source material: PBMCs. The origin of the receptors is a woman aged 18-29 years in good health and CMV-seropositive.

This sequence joins TRBV18 and TRBJ2-1, with D possibly being TRBD2 (6 bases). This CDR3 is 12 amino acids long. V lost 2 bases and J 7 bases, leaving 6 bases between the germline ends. Per germline, CDR1 KGHSH and CDR2 LQKENI. This chain's CDR3 is CASSPGLNEQFF. CDR3 nucleotides: TGTGCCAGCTCACCAGGACTAAATGAGCAGTTCTTC.

J is TRBJ2-5 and V is TRBV7-6; a possible D gene is TRBD1 (6 bases). The V gene's germline CDR1 is SGHVS and CDR2 FNYEAQ. V was pared by 2 bases and J by 1 base, with 17 bases between. The CDR3 spans 17 residues. This CDR3 reads CASSLRGWAESQETQYF. The CDR3 region has the DNA TGTGCCAGCAGCTTAAGGGGGTGGGCGGAGTCCCAAGAGACCCAGTACTTC. The whole variable domain, filled in from reference TRBV7-6 and TRBJ2-5, reads GAGVSQSPRYKVTKRGQDVALRCDPISGHVSLYWYRQALGQGPEFLTYFNYEAQQDKSGLPNDRFSAERPEGSISTLTIQRTEQRDSAMYRCASSLRGWAESQETQYFGPGTRLLVL.

The chain couples TRBV7-2 to TRBJ2-3; TRBD1 might be the D (5 bases). The V end lost 5 bases, the J end lost 2 bases, and 14 bases lay between the germline ends. The CDR3 is 15 amino acids. Germline CDR1 is SGHTA and CDR2 is FQGNSA. In DNA, the CDR3 is TGTGCCAGCAGCCCACGCACAGGTTCCACAGATACGCAGTATTTT. Protein product: CASSPRTGSTDTQYF.

This sequence joins TRBV6-5 and TRBJ2-1, with a possible D match to TRBD2 (5 bases). Trimming pared 0 bases from V and 5 bases from J, leaving 8 bases between. The CDR3 sequence is 14 residues long. Germline V gives CDR1 MNHEY, CDR2 SVGAGI. The CDR3 loop reads CASSYSGVNNEQFF. The DNA for the CDR3 is TGTGCCAGCAGTTACTCCGGGGTTAACAATGAGCAGTTCTTC.